This T cell receptor (beta chain) originates from a study of CD4 T cells in relation to SARS-CoV-2 and coronaviruses. Study information: TCR beta CDR3s were sequenced after roughly ten-day antigen culture of PBMCs. Study-wide results and limits: This crossreactivity analysis covered spike protein alone, no other viral proteins.

The unexposed donors gave CD4+ T cells in about 2011-2018, prior to COVID-19. Isolation of CD4+ T cells took place after less than twelve days in culture. Unexposed-donor CD4+ T cells were probed with SARS-CoV-2 S/N and four cold-coronavirus spikes, cells permitting. Fresh IL-2 medium replaced half the medium on days 3 and 7. In the case of this clone: Its target is not known.

Germline V gene data show CDR1 as SGHVS and CDR2 as FQNEAQ. The CDR3 runs to 14 residues. V gave up 5 bases and J gave up 0 bases, with 11 bases separating them. Assay: immunoSEQ multiplex PCR; the TCRdb copy retains only in-frame clones and omits some. The sample gives some 19,000 clones, roughly 76% of which show up once; about 17% is in the top ten. The material sequenced was CD4+ T cells from PBMCs, cultured in vitro. The TCR was taken from a human donor in good health. This rearrangement joins TRBV7-8 to TRBJ2-7; no firm D call. The CDR3 loop reads CASSNSPISYEQYF. The CDR3 DNA sequence: TGTGCCAGCAGCAATAGCCCCATCTCCTACGAGCAGTACTTC.